This record looks at one T cell receptor (beta chain) sequence and its context. The data are from a study of OX40 agonist ivuxolimab in advanced cancers. Study information: The mean age was approximately 60 years, ranging from about 23 to 85, with over 70% of participants male.

Per germline, CDR1 MNHNS and CDR2 SASEGT. This CDR3 is built from 13 residues. With V trimmed by 6 bases and J by 3 bases, 2 bases remained unmatched. The assay was immunoSEQ multiplex PCR, and TCRdb's table has in-frame clones only and misses some. This table holds some 37,000 clones, approximately 82% found once. The origin of this receptor is an adult with an advanced solid tumor such as melanoma, head and neck, liver or kidney cancer. This sequence joins TRBV6-1 and TRBJ2-7, with 10 bases lining up with TRBD2. The material sequenced was CD4+ or CD8+ T cells sorted from blood, taken in a trial of the OX40 agonist ivuxolimab. CDR3 DNA sequence: TGTGCCAGCAGAAGACTAGCGGGCTACGAGCAGTACTTC. Amino acid sequence: CASRRLAGYEQYF.